Below, 3 T cell receptor beta chains from the same sample are listed, as sequenced in a study of cytomegalovirus exposure and HLA in healthy donors. With 60 Vbeta and 13 Jbeta primers, the PCR was carried out. The repertoire was sequenced with immunoSEQ multiplex PCR; TCRdb's copy has only in-frame clones and lacks some. The sample consists of roughly 220,000 clones, roughly 80% of them appearing once. Sample: PBMCs. Source of these receptors: a man younger than 40 in good health and CMV-seronegative.

The V and J genes are TRBV7-2 and TRBJ2-2; D is uncertain. This CDR3 is 16 amino acids long. CDR1 and CDR2 from the germline V gene are SGHTA and FQGNSA. V was shortened by 2 bases and J by 0 bases, with 10 bases between the two germline ends. The CDR3 region is CASSLNLRPNTGELFF. The CDR3 nucleotides are TGTGCCAGCAGCTTAAATCTCAGGCCGAACACCGGGGAGCTGTTTTTT.

The rearrangement joins TRBV5-6 to TRBJ2-5; 14 nucleotides line up with TRBD2. V trimming: 4 bases; J trimming: 5 bases; junction bases outside the gene matches: 7. In germline, CDR1 is SGHDT, CDR2 YYEEEE. The CDR3 contains 16 residues. The CDR3, as DNA: TGTGCCAGCAGCATCCGACTAGCGGGGGGGCACGAGACCCAGTACTTC. It encodes CASSIRLAGGHETQYF.

This clone was picked up a small number of times. The V gene is TRBV7-8, the J gene TRBJ2-2; 8 positions match TRBD1. The CDR3 sequence is 15 residues long. V was clipped by 5 bases and J by 6 bases; unmatched bases: 8. CDR1 and CDR2 from the germline V gene are SGHVS and FQNEAQ. For the CDR3, the DNA is TGTGCCAGCAGCCAAAGACAGGGGCTGTCCGGGGAGCTGTTTTTT. It is translated as CASSQRQGLSGELFF. Variable domain in full (rest from reference TRBV7-8 and TRBJ2-2): GAGVSQSPRYKVAKRGQDVALRCDPISGHVSLFWYQQALGQGPEFLTYFQNEAQLDKSGLPSDRFFAERPEGSVSTLKIQRTQQEDSAVYLCASSQRQGLSGELFFGEGSRLTVL.